This TCR beta chain is drawn from a study of blood T cells in healthy people across ages. Samples had at least 7 million PBMCs isolated from them. Total RNA extraction produced at least 5 micrograms (per sample) for the study. Germline V CDR1 and CDR2: SGHKS, YYEKEE (reference sequence). This CDR3 has 15 amino acids. Comment on this clonotype: Its antigen is not identified. One junction end does not reproduce the germline sequence, and a read error may be involved.

For the second PCR, which ran for about 7 to 11 cycles, a sample-barcoded 5' primer and a J-beta primer mix were used. TCRdb recomputed calls from the 5' RACE reads with MiXCR, one row per CDR3 protein. Among approximately 810,000 distinct CDR3 sequences, 25% to 30% were seen once, and the ten largest hold around a sixth. Broader study findings: No one knew whether donors had CMV, which possibly confounded expanded clonotype changes. Diversity was higher, and naive CD4+ cells more numerous, in long-lived donors than in aged donors.

This TCR was sampled from a woman of 80 years or more in good health. The J gene is TRBJ2-2, the V gene TRBV5-5; 9 nucleotides agree with TRBD1. Sequencing used blood. CDR3 sequence: CASSWGTGHTRELFF. The CDR3 bases are TGTGCCAGCAGCTGGGGGACAGGGCACACCAGGGAGCTGTTTTTT.